Presented here are 14 T cell receptor beta chains from one specimen sequenced in a study of T cell repertoires in aging, cancer and after chemotherapy. TCR beta rearrangements were amplified from peripheral blood genomic DNA. A mixed TRB-A/B primer pool amplified rearranged TRB by multiplex touch-down PCR. TCRdb independently ran MiXCR on the multiplex PCR reads; one entry per CDR3 protein. This table holds some 15,000 distinct CDR3 sequences, approximately 22% found once. Material for sequencing was blood. The receptors derive from a human donor in good health.

The V and J genes are TRBV4-1 and TRBJ1-3; TRBD1 is a possible D gene (5 bases). Germline values: CDR1 MGHRA, CDR2 YSYEKL. This CDR3 contains 21 residues. The V gene lost 0 bases and the J gene lost 4 bases, with 28 bases spanning the gap. CDR3: CASSQEALWGTQGPLGNTIYF. CDR3 nucleotide sequence: TGCGCCAGCAGCCAAGAAGCGCTTTGGGGGACGCAGGGTCCCCTCGGAAACACCATATATTTT.

This clonotype was seen only a few times. In DNA form, the CDR3 reads TGCGCCAGCAGCTCCGGACAGGGGGCGAGCACCGGGGAGCTGTTTTTT. Protein sequence: CASSSGQGASTGELFF. This chain connects TRBV5-1 to TRBJ2-2, with 11 bases fitting TRBD1. The CDR3 extends over 16 amino acids. The V gene end was trimmed by 3 bases and the J gene end by 4 bases; junction bases not matched to a gene: 5. CDR1 and CDR2 (germline): SGHRS, YFSETQ.

This chain links TRBV18 with TRBJ1-2; D is unresolved. The CDR3 contains 15 residues. The V end was cut by 2 bases, the J end by 6 bases, with 16 bases between. CDR1 and CDR2 from the germline V gene are KGHSH and LQKENI. The DNA for the CDR3 is TGTGCCAGCTCACCAAAGGATTTTATGGGCAATGGCTACACCTTC. This translates into CASSPKDFMGNGYTF.

Sample share makes this clonotype medium-sized. The chain combines TRBV19 with TRBJ2-1; D not certain. Germline V gene lookup returns CDR1 LNHDA and CDR2 SQIVND (reference sequence). V gave up 3 bases and J gave up 3 bases, with 0 bases separating them. The CDR3 is made up of 11 amino acids. CDR3 DNA: TGTGCCAGTAGTATCTACAATGAGCAGTTCTTC. Protein product: CASSIYNEQFF.

The J gene is TRBJ2-5, the V gene TRBV7-9; D is tentatively TRBD1 or TRBD2 (5 bases each). From germline, CDR1 is SEHNR and CDR2 FQNEAQ (reference sequence). The CDR3 length is 15 residues. V lost 4 bases to trimming and J lost 3 bases, with 15 bases between them. In nucleotides, the CDR3 is TGTGCCAGCAGCTCCGGGGACGAACGAGAAGAGACCCAGTACTTC. It codes for CASSSGDEREETQYF.

With regard to this clonotype: Compared with germline, one end of the junction differs, possibly owing to a read error. The chain joins TRBV18 to TRBJ1-1; D is perhaps TRBD1 (5 bases). In germline, CDR1 is KGHSH, CDR2 LQKENI. CDR3 size: 13 residues. The CDR3 is CGSSGQANTEAFF. DNA of the CDR3: TGTGGCAGCTCGGGGCAGGCGAACACTGAAGCTTTCTTT.

By sample share, this clonotype is medium-sized. The rearrangement uses TRBV27 and TRBJ1-6; TRBD1 might be the D (5 bases). The CDR3 extends over 14 amino acids. Germline loops: CDR1 MNHEY, CDR2 SMNVEV (reference sequence). V was trimmed by 10 bases and J by 11 bases, leaving 21 bases between them. The CDR3 DNA follows: TGTGCCACGCGAGCGCCAGGGAAACTGCCACCCCTCCACTTT. Translation gives CATRAPGKLPPLHF.

The genes are TRBV6-2 or TRBV6-3 and TRBJ1-2; TRBD1 agrees at 9 bases. CDR3 length: 15 amino acids. V was pared by 5 bases and J by 2 bases, with 6 bases of the junction left unmatched. CDR1 is MNHEY, CDR2 SVGEGT, per germline. The CDR3 coding sequence is TGTGCCAGCAGTGTTCAGGGACAGGGAAACTATGGCTACACCTTC. It is translated as CASSVQGQGNYGYTF.

The CDR3 protein is CSATGVTEAFF. The CDR3 DNA reads as TGCAGTGCTACGGGGGTCACTGAAGCTTTCTTT. The chain is built from TRBV20-1 and TRBJ1-1; TRBD1 might be the D (5 bases). Germline V CDR1 and CDR2: DFQATT, SNEGSKA (reference sequence). The CDR3 has 11 amino acids. Trimming took 4 bases from V and 4 from J, leaving 7 bases between them.

Judged by abundance, this clonotype is medium-sized (0.01 to 0.1%). The chain is built from TRBV19 and TRBJ1-1; the D is unclear. The germline V gene has CDR1 LNHDA and CDR2 SQIVND (reference sequence). Deletions cut 6 bases from V and 0 bases from J, with 8 bases between. The CDR3 is made up of 13 amino acids. Here the CDR3 DNA reads TGTGCCAGTAGACCCCTTTTGAACACTGAAGCTTTCTTT. The encoded protein is CASRPLLNTEAFF.

This clonotype ranks as medium-sized (0.01 to 0.1%). The chain employs TRBV10-3 and TRBJ2-7; tentative D call: TRBD1 (6 bases). Trimming took off 5 bases at V and 7 bases at J, with 21 bases between the two ends. CDR3 length: 15 residues. Germline V gene sequence: CDR1 ENHRY, CDR2 SYGVKD. CDR3 nucleotide sequence: TGTGCCATCAGTCCGGGACGGTCATCCCAGGGGGAGCAGTACTTC. Translation: CAISPGRSSQGEQYF.

By frequency in the sample, this clonotype is medium-sized. The V call is TRBV11-1, the J call TRBJ2-3; tentatively, D is TRBD2 (5 bases). Trimming took off 5 bases at V and 8 bases at J, with 14 bases between the two ends. This CDR3 comprises 13 residues. Germline loops: CDR1 SGHAT, CDR2 FQDESV (reference sequence). This CDR3 reads CASSANLEGTQYF. CDR3 in DNA: TGTGCCAGCAGCGCGAACCTTGAGGGTACGCAGTATTTT. The variable domain in full, with the rest retrieved from reference TRBV11-1 and TRBJ2-3, is EAEVAQSPRYKITEKSQAVAFWCDPISGHATLYWYRQILGQGPELLVQFQDESVVDDSQLPKDRFSAERLKGVDSTLKIQPAELGDSAMYLCASSANLEGTQYFGPGTRLTVL.

The gene calls are TRBV19 and TRBJ2-4; D might be TRBD2 (5 bases). Looked up from germline, CDR1 is LNHDA and CDR2 is SQIVND (reference sequence). CDR3 length equals 14 residues. V lost 7 bases and J lost 2, with 12 bases in between. CDR3 sequence: CASTLTGSKNIQYF. The CDR3 DNA sequence: TGTGCCAGTACCCTGACGGGATCCAAAAACATTCAGTACTTC.

This clonotype is labeled medium-sized. For the CDR3, the DNA is TGTGCCAGTAGTATTGACAGGACCCTTGGCTACACCTTC. Its translation is CASSIDRTLGYTF. This sequence joins TRBV19 and TRBJ1-2; possibly TRBD1 for D (6 bases). Trimming cost V 3 bases and J 7 bases, with 12 bases left between them. Germline values: CDR1 LNHDA, CDR2 SQIVND (reference sequence). The CDR3 extends over 13 amino acids.